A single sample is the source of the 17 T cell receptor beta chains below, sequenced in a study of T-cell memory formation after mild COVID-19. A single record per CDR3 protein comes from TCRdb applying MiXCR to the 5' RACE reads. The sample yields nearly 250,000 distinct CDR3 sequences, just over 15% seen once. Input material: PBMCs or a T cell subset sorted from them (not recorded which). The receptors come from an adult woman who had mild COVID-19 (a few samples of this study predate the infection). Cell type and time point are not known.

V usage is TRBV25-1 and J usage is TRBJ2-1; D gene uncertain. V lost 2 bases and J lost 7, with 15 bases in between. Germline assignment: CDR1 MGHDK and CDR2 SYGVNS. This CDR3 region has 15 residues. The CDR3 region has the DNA TGTGCCAGCAGTGAAGATAGCTCCACCAGGAATGAGCAGTTCTTC. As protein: CASSEDSSTRNEQFF.

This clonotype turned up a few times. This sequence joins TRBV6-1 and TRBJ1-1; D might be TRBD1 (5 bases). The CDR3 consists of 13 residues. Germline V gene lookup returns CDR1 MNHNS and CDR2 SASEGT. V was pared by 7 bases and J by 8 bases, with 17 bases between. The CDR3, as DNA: TGTGCCAGCACCTCAGGCGGGGGTTCAGAAGCTTTCTTT. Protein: CASTSGGGSEAFF.

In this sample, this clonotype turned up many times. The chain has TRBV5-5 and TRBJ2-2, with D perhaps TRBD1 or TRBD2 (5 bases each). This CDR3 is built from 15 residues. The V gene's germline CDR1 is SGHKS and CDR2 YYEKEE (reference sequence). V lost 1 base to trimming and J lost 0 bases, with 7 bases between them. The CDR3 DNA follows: TGTGCCAGCAGCTTGTGGGGGTCGAACACCGGGGAGCTGTTTTTT. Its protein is CASSLWGSNTGELFF.

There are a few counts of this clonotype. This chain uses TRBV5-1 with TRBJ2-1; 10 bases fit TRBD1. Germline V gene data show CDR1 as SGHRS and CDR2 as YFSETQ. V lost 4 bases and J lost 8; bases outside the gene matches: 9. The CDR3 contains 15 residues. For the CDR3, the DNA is TGCGCCAGCAGCCCGACAGGGGGCAATCCCCATGAGCAGTTCTTC. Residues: CASSPTGGNPHEQFF.

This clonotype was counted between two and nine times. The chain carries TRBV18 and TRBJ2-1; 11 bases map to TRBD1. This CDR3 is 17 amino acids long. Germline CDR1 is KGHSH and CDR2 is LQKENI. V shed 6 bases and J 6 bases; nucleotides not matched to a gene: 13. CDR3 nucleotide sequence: TGTGCCAGCTCGCGGGACAGGGGGATTCTTTCGGGCAATGAGCAGTTCTTC. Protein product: CASSRDRGILSGNEQFF.

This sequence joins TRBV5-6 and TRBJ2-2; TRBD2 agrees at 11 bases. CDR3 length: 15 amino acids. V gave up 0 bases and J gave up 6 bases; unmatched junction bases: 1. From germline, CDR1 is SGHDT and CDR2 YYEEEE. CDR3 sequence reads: CASSLVLAGAGELFF. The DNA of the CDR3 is TGTGCCAGCAGCTTGGTACTAGCGGGAGCCGGGGAGCTGTTTTTT.

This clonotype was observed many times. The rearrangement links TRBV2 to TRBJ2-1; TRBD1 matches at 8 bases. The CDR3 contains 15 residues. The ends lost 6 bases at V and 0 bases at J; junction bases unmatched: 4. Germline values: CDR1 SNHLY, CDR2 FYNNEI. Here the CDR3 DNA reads TGTGCCAGCAGGGGTGACAGGGGCTCCTACAATGAGCAGTTCTTC. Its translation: CASRGDRGSYNEQFF.

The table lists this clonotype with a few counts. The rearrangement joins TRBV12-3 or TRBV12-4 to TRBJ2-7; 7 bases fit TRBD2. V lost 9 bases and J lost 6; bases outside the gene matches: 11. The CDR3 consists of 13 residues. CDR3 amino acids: CASGRAPSGEQYF. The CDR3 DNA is TGTGCCAGTGGGAGGGCCCCAAGTGGCGAGCAGTACTTC.

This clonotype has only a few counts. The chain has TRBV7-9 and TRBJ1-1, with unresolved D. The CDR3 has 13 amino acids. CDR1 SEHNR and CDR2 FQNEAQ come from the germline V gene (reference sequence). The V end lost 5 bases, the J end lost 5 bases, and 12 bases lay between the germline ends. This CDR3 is CASSRGSLTEAFF. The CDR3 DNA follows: TGTGCCAGCAGCCGCGGCAGCCTAACTGAAGCTTTCTTT.

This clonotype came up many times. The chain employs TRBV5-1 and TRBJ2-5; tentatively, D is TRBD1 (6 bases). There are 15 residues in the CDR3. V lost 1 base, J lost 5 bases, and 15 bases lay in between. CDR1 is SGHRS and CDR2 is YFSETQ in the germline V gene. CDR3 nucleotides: TGCGCCAGCAGCTTGAGACGAGGGGGAAGGGAGACCCAGTACTTC. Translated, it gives CASSLRRGGRETQYF.

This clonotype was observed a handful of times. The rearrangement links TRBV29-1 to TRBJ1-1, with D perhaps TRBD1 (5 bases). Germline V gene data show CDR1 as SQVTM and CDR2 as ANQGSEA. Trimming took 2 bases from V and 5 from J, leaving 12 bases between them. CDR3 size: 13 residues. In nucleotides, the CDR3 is TGCAGCGTTGAAAAGGGAAGGGGAACTGAAGCTTTCTTT. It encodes CSVEKGRGTEAFF.

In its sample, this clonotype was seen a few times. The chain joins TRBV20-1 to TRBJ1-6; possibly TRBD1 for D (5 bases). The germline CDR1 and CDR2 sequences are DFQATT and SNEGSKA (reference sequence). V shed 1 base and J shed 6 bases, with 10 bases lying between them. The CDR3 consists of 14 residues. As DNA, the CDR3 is TGCAGTGCTAGAGGGGGGAATAGTAATTCACCCCTCCACTTT. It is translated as CSARGGNSNSPLHF.

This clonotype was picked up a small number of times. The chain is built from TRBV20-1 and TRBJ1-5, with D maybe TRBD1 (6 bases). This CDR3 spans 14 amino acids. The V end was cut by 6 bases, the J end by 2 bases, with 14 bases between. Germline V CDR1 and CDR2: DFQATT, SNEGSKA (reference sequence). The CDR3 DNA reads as TGCAGTGCCAAACAGGGCTCGGGCAATCAGCCCCAGCATTTT. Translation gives CSAKQGSGNQPQHF.

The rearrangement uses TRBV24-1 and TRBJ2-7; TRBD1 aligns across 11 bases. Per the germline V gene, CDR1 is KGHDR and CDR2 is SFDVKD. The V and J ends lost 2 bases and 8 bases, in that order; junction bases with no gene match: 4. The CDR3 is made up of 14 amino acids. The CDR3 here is CATSDSGTGGKQYF. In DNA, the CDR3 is TGTGCCACCAGTGATTCCGGGACAGGGGGAAAGCAGTACTTC.

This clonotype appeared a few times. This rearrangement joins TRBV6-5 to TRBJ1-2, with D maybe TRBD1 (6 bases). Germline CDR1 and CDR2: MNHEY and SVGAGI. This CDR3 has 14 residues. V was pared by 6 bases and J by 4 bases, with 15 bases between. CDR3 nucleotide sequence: TGTGCCAGCAGCGGACAGTACCTTGGCTATGGCTACACCTTC. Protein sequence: CASSGQYLGYGYTF.

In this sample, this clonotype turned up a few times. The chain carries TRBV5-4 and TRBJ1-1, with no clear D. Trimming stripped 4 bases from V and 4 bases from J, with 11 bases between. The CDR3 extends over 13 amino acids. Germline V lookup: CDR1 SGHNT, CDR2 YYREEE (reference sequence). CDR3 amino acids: CASSEEPGTEAFF. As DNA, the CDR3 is TGTGCCAGCAGCGAAGAACCGGGCACTGAAGCTTTCTTT.

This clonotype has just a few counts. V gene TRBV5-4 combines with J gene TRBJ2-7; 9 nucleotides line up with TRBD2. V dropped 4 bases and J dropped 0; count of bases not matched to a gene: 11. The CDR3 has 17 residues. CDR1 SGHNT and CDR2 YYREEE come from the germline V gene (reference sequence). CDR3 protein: CASSQRLIAGVSYEQYF. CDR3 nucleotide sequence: TGTGCCAGCAGCCAACGCCTTATAGCGGGGGTCTCCTACGAGCAGTACTTC.